This T cell receptor beta chain is drawn from a study of blood T cell repertoires in COVID-19. The overall study: In each case, the material was cDNA or gDNA derived from T cells, B-cell-depleted T cells, or PBMCs.

Trimming cost V 3 bases and J 7 bases, with 16 bases left between them. The CDR3 sequence is 15 residues long. Germline CDR1 and CDR2: KGHSH and LQKENI. Sequencing used immunoSEQ multiplex PCR; TCRdb keeps in-frame clones, though not all of them. The data hold some 300,000 clones, with roughly nine tenths observed a single time. This sequence joins TRBV18 and TRBJ1-5, with TRBD1 as a possible D gene (6 bases). The TCR was taken from a woman in her thirties or forties who had recovered from COVID-19. The material sequenced was PBMCs or T cells enriched from blood (not recorded which). CDR3 sequence (DNA): TGTGCCAGCTCACCCCGACAGGACGAAGGGCAGCCCCAGCATTTT. This sequence encodes CASSPRQDEGQPQHF.